This TCR beta chain stems from a study of human T cells and chemical hapten exposure. CDR3 size: 15 residues. Germline V gene lookup returns CDR1 SGHVS and CDR2 FQNEAQ. V lost 2 bases, J lost 8 bases, and 7 bases stayed unmatched. Study outcomes and limitations: Versus controls, significantly more large CDR3 similarity clusters arose from expanded TCRs.

Time point noted: patch test 1, 2 weeks after DPC sensitization. Treatment in this sample: therapeutic diphenylcyclopropenone sensitization with weekly scalp DPC. The table lists this clonotype with a few counts. The target antigen is unknown. TCRdb passed the RACE reads through MiXCR, listing each CDR3 protein once. The data show fewer than 500,000 distinct CDR3 sequences, around 4.8% seen once. This chain joins TRBV7-8 and TRBJ1-2, with 11 bases lining up with TRBD1. This clonotype originated in a woman aged 50 to 60 with alopecia areata. Some clones in this sample may be carry-over from other donors' samples. The sequenced sample was whole blood, obtained in connection with sensitization to the hapten diphenylcyclopropenone (DPC). The CDR3 protein is CASSLTPGQGDGYTF. CDR3 DNA: TGTGCCAGCAGCTTAACTCCGGGACAGGGGGACGGCTACACCTTC. The entire variable domain, with the rest obtained from reference TRBV7-8 and TRBJ1-2, is as follows: GAGVSQSPRYKVAKRGQDVALRCDPISGHVSLFWYQQALGQGPEFLTYFQNEAQLDKSGLPSDRFFAERPEGSVSTLKIQRTQQEDSAVYLCASSLTPGQGDGYTFGSGTRLTVV.